This T cell receptor (beta chain) was retrieved from a study of T cells in Graves' hyperthyroidism and ophthalmopathy. Authors of the study amplified TCR beta CDR3 regions from RNA transcripts. Researchers ran a first-round RT-PCR on the TCR CDR3 using the HTBI primer set. MiXCR, applied by TCRdb to the multiplex PCR reads, yields one record per CDR3 protein. This sample has 95,000 to 100,000 distinct CDR3 sequences; just over 50% occur once, and the top ten carry roughly 29%. Concerning this clonotype: A read error is possible here, since a much larger clone lies one base away.

Germline loops: CDR1 SEHNR, CDR2 FQNEAQ (reference sequence). There are 11 residues in the CDR3. This rearrangement joins TRBV7-9 to TRBJ1-4; tentative D call: TRBD1 (6 bases). The receptor was isolated from a middle-aged woman with Graves' hyperthyroidism. Sequencing input: blood. The CDR3: CAGGATEKLFF. As DNA, the CDR3 is TGTGCGGGGGGGGCAACCGAAAAACTGTTTTTT.